This T cell receptor beta chain was identified during a study of spatial heterogeneity in lung cancer. Study results and limitations: Mutation tallies in tumors tracked expanded intratumoral alpha and beta TCR counts.

MiXCR, applied by TCRdb to the 5' RACE reads, yields one record per CDR3 protein. This table has 20,000 to 30,000 distinct CDR3 sequences, around 8.5% appearing once. The ends were cut back, 0 bases at V and 0 bases at J, with 17 bases in the middle. The CDR3 extends over 18 amino acids. Germline values: CDR1 LNHNV, CDR2 YYDKDF (reference sequence). Time point: sample taken at primary tumor resection. 55 to 80 TRACERx patients with early, untreated non-small cell lung cancer donated samples. Unsorted whole RNA of tumor, nontumor lung or frozen PBMC was sequenced. On this clonotype: Its antigen is unknown.

Specimen: lung tumor tissue, collected at surgery. This TCR was recovered from a male donor with early-stage non-small cell lung cancer. V and J are TRBV15 and TRBJ1-1, with a weak D call TRBD1 (5 bases). CDR3 in amino acids: CATSRDLRGRGLNTEAFF. DNA of the CDR3: TGTGCCACCAGCAGAGATCTAAGGGGCCGGGGGTTGAACACTGAAGCTTTCTTT.